This T cell receptor (beta chain) was sequenced for a study of spatial heterogeneity in lung cancer. Regarding time point: blood at routine non-recurrence follow-up after resection. No cell sorting; template was whole RNA from tumor, lung tissue or PBMC. This clonotype was observed many times. Using its own MiXCR run on the 5' RACE reads, TCRdb lists one record per CDR3 protein. The sample shows approximately 110,000 distinct CDR3 sequences, 10% to 14% of them seen only once. CDR3 length: 15 residues. Germline assignment: CDR1 SGHAT and CDR2 FQNNGV. V gave up 6 bases and J gave up 7 bases; unmatched junction bases: 13.

The sequenced sample was PBMCs, obtained at follow-up. The TCR was taken from a female donor with early-stage non-small cell lung cancer. The chain employs TRBV11-2 and TRBJ2-3; 7 bases are shared with TRBD2. DNA of the CDR3: TGTGCCAGCAGGAGAGGACTAGACGGAGGTTATACGCAGTATTTT. Its protein is CASRRGLDGGYTQYF.